Each of the 31 T cell receptor beta chains below was sequenced from the same sample in a study of PD-1 blockade in mismatch repair-deficient tumors. TCRdb's table, derived via immunoSEQ multiplex PCR, lists solely in-frame clones and lacks some. The table has under 95,000 clones, over 70% seen once; the top ten hold just over 2.5%. The specimen comprised peripheral blood, sampled 12 weeks after starting pembrolizumab. Every receptor here comes from an adult with mismatch repair-deficient cancer.

The chain joins TRBV11-2 to TRBJ2-5; the D is unclear. The CDR3 has 14 amino acids. CDR1 is SGHAT, CDR2 FQNNGV, per germline. V gave up 3 bases and J gave up 5 bases, with 13 bases separating them. The CDR3 region is CASSFGQTPETQYF. The CDR3 DNA reads TGTGCCAGCAGCTTCGGGCAAACCCCGGAGACCCAGTACTTC.

The chain joins TRBV5-6 to TRBJ1-1; no clear D gene. Germline V CDR1 and CDR2: SGHDT, YYEEEE. The CDR3 totals 14 residues. Trimming took 0 bases from V and 3 from J, leaving 9 bases between them. Written as DNA, the CDR3 is TGTGCCAGCAGCTTGGATGCGTATTACACTGAAGCTTTCTTT. Translated: CASSLDAYYTEAFF. The full variable domain, with the rest looked up from reference TRBV5-6 and TRBJ1-1, is DAGVTQSPTHLIKTRGQQVTLRCSPKSGHDTVSWYQQALGQGPQFIFQYYEEEERQRGNFPDRFSGHQFPNYSSELNVNALLLGDSALYLCASSLDAYYTEAFFGQGTRLTVV.

This clone was seen a handful of times. This chain links TRBV5-1 with TRBJ2-7; maybe TRBD2 (6 bases). Germline V gene lookup returns CDR1 SGHRS and CDR2 YFSETQ. The CDR3 is 13 amino acids. Trimming removed 0 bases at V and 5 bases at J, with 9 bases between. This chain's CDR3 is CASSLGGENEQYF. CDR3 bases: TGCGCCAGCAGCTTGGGCGGGGAAAACGAGCAGTACTTC.

This rearrangement joins TRBV5-4 to TRBJ2-3; D remains ambiguous. Germline CDR1 SGHNT, CDR2 YYREEE (reference sequence). The CDR3 has 12 residues. Trimming stripped 2 bases from V and 7 bases from J, with 8 bases between. CDR3 in DNA: TGTGCCAGCAGCTTTAATCTGTATACGCAGTATTTT. Protein: CASSFNLYTQYF.

The chain recombines TRBV7-8 with TRBJ1-5; 9 nucleotides agree with TRBD1. Unmatched junction bases numbered 9, after V lost 5 bases and J lost 4 bases. The V gene's germline CDR1 is SGHVS and CDR2 FQNEAQ. This CDR3 spans 16 amino acids. This CDR3 reads CASSPTRDRENQPQHF. The DNA of the CDR3 is TGTGCCAGCAGCCCCACGCGGGACAGGGAAAATCAGCCCCAGCATTTT.

In DNA, the CDR3 is TGTGCCAGTAGTTTCCTCGACAGGGCCTACGAGCAGTACTTC. This translates into CASSFLDRAYEQYF. V and J are TRBV19 and TRBJ2-7, with 7 bases identical to TRBD1. Germline trimming cut 5 bases from V and 2 bases from J; bases unmatched to any gene: 6. The V gene's germline CDR1 is LNHDA and CDR2 SQIVND (reference sequence). This CDR3 is 14 amino acids long. The full variable domain, with the rest looked up from reference TRBV19 and TRBJ2-7, is DGGITQSPKYLFRKEGQNVTLSCEQNLNHDAMYWYRQDPGQGLRLIYYSQIVNDFQKGDIAEGYSVSREKKESFPLTVTSAQKNPTAFYLCASSFLDRAYEQYFGPGTRLTVT.

J is TRBJ1-2 and V is TRBV19; tentative D call: TRBD1 (6 bases). CDR1 and CDR2 (germline): LNHDA, SQIVND (reference sequence). This CDR3 region has 16 residues. V was cut by 6 bases and J by 0 bases, with 17 bases left in between. CDR3 sequence (DNA): TGTGCCAGTAGCTCACAGGGACGGGAGGCTAACTATGGCTACACCTTC. Translating it yields CASSSQGREANYGYTF. Using reference TRBV19 and TRBJ1-2 for the parts outside the CDR3, the full variable domain is DGGITQSPKYLFRKEGQNVTLSCEQNLNHDAMYWYRQDPGQGLRLIYYSQIVNDFQKGDIAEGYSVSREKKESFPLTVTSAQKNPTAFYLCASSSQGREANYGYTFGSGTRLTVV.

The chain links TRBV6-5 to TRBJ2-7; D gene ambiguous. The CDR3 is made up of 15 amino acids. Between the trimmed V and J ends, which lost 3 bases and 0 bases, there was a span of 12 bases. Germline CDR1 is MNHEY and CDR2 is SVGAGI. CDR3 loop: CASSYIRLNSYEQYF. As DNA, the CDR3 is TGTGCCAGCAGTTATATAAGGCTAAACTCCTACGAGCAGTACTTC.

The CDR3 reads CASSDPLGEKLFF. The CDR3 region has the DNA TGTGCCAGCAGTGATCCCCTGGGTGAAAAACTGTTTTTT. The chain carries TRBV6-1 and TRBJ1-4; D unclear. CDR3 length: 13 residues. The germline V gene has CDR1 MNHNS and CDR2 SASEGT. Trimming pared 3 bases from V and 7 bases from J, leaving 9 bases between.

V and J are TRBV7-9 and TRBJ2-7, with 13 bases identical to TRBD2. This CDR3 comprises 17 residues. V trimming: 4 bases; J trimming: 1 base; junction bases outside the gene matches: 7. Germline assignment: CDR1 SEHNR and CDR2 FQNEAQ (reference sequence). Written as DNA, the CDR3 is TGTGCCAGCAGCTCATCGAGGACTAGCGGGAGATCCTACGAGCAGTACTTC. Its translation: CASSSSRTSGRSYEQYF. Full variable domain (rest looked up from reference TRBV7-9 and TRBJ2-7): DTGVSQNPRHKITKRGQNVTFRCDPISEHNRLYWYRQTLGQGPEFLTYFQNEAQLEKSRLLSDRFSAERPKGSFSTLEIQRTEQGDSAMYLCASSSSRTSGRSYEQYFGPGTRLTVT.

The chain couples TRBV5-6 to TRBJ2-7; D uncertain. V lost 3 bases to trimming and J lost 6 bases, with 10 bases between them. The CDR3 covers 12 residues. The germline V gene has CDR1 SGHDT and CDR2 YYEEEE. As DNA, the CDR3 is TGTGCCAGCAGCTCTGGGAAAGGCGAGCAGTACTTC. Encoded protein: CASSSGKGEQYF.

CDR3 region: CASSLFPGDTQYF. DNA of the CDR3: TGTGCCAGCAGTTTATTTCCAGGAGATACGCAGTATTTT. The chain recombines TRBV27 with TRBJ2-3; D gene unclear. The CDR3 runs 13 residues. Germline V CDR1 and CDR2: MNHEY, SMNVEV (reference sequence). Trimming removed 1 base at V and 5 bases at J, with 7 bases between.

For this clone: A read error may account for a junction end that differs from germline. The rearrangement links TRBV7-7 to TRBJ2-1; 8 bases line up with TRBD2. Germline CDR1 is SSHAT and CDR2 is FNYEAQ (reference sequence). This CDR3 region has 15 residues. The DNA for the CDR3 is TGTGCTAGCAGCTTAGGACTAGCTGTAGGCAATGAGCAGTTCTTC. Protein: CASSLGLAVGNEQFF.

The V and J genes are TRBV16 and TRBJ1-4; 9 bases match TRBD1. The CDR3 contains 16 residues. CDR1 and CDR2 from the germline V gene are KGHSY and FQNENV. J lost 0 bases, V lost 4 bases, and 3 bases had no gene match. The CDR3 reads CASSRDRAPTNEKLFF. The CDR3 DNA reads TGTGCCAGCAGCCGGGACAGGGCCCCAACTAATGAAAAACTGTTTTTT. The variable domain in full, with the rest retrieved from reference TRBV16 and TRBJ1-4, is GEEVAQTPKHLVRGEGQKAKLYCAPIKGHSYVFWYQQVLKNEFKFLISFQNENVFDETGMPKERFSAKCLPNSPCSLEIQATKLEDSAVYFCASSRDRAPTNEKLFFGSGTQLSVL.

The table lists this clone with a few counts. The chain combines TRBV18 with TRBJ1-5, with a weak D call TRBD1 (5 bases). The CDR3 is 14 residues long. V was trimmed by 3 bases and J by 2 bases, leaving 8 bases between them. Per the germline V gene, CDR1 is KGHSH and CDR2 is LQKENI. CDR3 region: CASSPQGRNQPQHF. For the CDR3, the DNA is TGTGCCAGCTCACCCCAGGGCCGCAATCAGCCCCAGCATTTT.

This clone was seen only a few times. The V gene is TRBV5-1, the J gene TRBJ1-2, with 7 bases that match TRBD1. The germline CDR1 and CDR2 sequences are SGHRS and YFSETQ. V dropped 2 bases and J dropped 3; count of bases not matched to a gene: 1. The CDR3 runs to 13 residues. CDR3 nucleotide sequence: TGCGCCAGCAGCTTTACAGGGGACTATGGCTACACCTTC. It codes for CASSFTGDYGYTF.

This clone was counted a few times. This chain links TRBV9 with TRBJ2-7; 8 nucleotides agree with TRBD2. There are 14 residues in the CDR3. The junction had 8 bases not matched to a gene; V was cut back by 2 bases and J by 7 bases. CDR1 is SGDLS and CDR2 is YYNGEE in the germline V gene. The CDR3 DNA is TGTGCCAGCAGCGTTATTAGCGGGATGGGTGAGCAGTACTTC. Its translation: CASSVISGMGEQYF.

This chain joins TRBV19 and TRBJ1-4; the match to TRBD1 covers 8 bases. J was trimmed by 6 bases and V by 2 bases; bases with no gene match: 2. CDR1 LNHDA and CDR2 SQIVND come from the germline V gene (reference sequence). The CDR3 contains 14 residues. The CDR3 bases are TGTGCCAGTAGTATAATGACAGGGGATGAAAAACTGTTTTTT. Amino acid sequence: CASSIMTGDEKLFF. Full variable domain (outside the CDR3, taken from reference TRBV19 and TRBJ1-4): DGGITQSPKYLFRKEGQNVTLSCEQNLNHDAMYWYRQDPGQGLRLIYYSQIVNDFQKGDIAEGYSVSREKKESFPLTVTSAQKNPTAFYLCASSIMTGDEKLFFGSGTQLSVL.

The chain joins TRBV12-5 to TRBJ2-5, with D perhaps TRBD1 or TRBD2 (5 bases each). Germline CDR1 LGHNT, CDR2 FRNRAP. Trimming pared 1 base from V and 5 bases from J, leaving 17 bases between. CDR3 length equals 16 residues. The CDR3 nucleotides read TGTGCTAGTGGTTTGGGGCCCACGGGGCGTATCGAGACCCAGTACTTC. Translation: CASGLGPTGRIETQYF.

CDR3 amino acids: CATSRDWTGFPSTDTQYF. The CDR3 DNA reads as TGTGCCACCAGCAGAGATTGGACGGGGTTCCCTAGCACAGATACGCAGTATTTT. This chain joins TRBV15 and TRBJ2-3, with D possibly TRBD2 on 5 matching bases. This CDR3 is 18 amino acids long. Germline CDR1 and CDR2: LNHNV and YYDKDF (reference sequence). The germline V and J ends were trimmed by 0 bases and 0 bases, with 16 bases remaining between them.

This clone was found once. The CDR3 reads CASSGIETSDTQYF. The CDR3 DNA follows: TGTGCCAGCAGCGGGATTGAGACTTCAGATACGCAGTATTTT. The chain links TRBV5-6 to TRBJ2-3; D not certain. V shed 4 bases and J shed 4 bases, with 13 bases lying between them. The CDR3 covers 14 residues. Germline V gene sequence: CDR1 SGHDT, CDR2 YYEEEE.

The chain employs TRBV5-1 and TRBJ1-1, with 8 bases lining up with TRBD1. CDR1 is SGHRS, CDR2 YFSETQ, per germline. The CDR3 runs to 14 residues. Trimming at V came to 5 bases and at J to 0 bases, leaving 3 bases not matched to a gene. The DNA of the CDR3 is TGCGCCAGCAGGGAGGGACAGGTGAACACTGAAGCTTTCTTT. This sequence encodes CASREGQVNTEAFF. The variable domain in full, completed from reference TRBV5-1 and TRBJ1-1, reads KAGVTQTPRYLIKTRGQQVTLSCSPISGHRSVSWYQQTPGQGLQFLFEYFSETQRNKGNFPGRFSGRQFSNSRSEMNVSTLELGDSALYLCASREGQVNTEAFFGQGTRLTVV.

V is TRBV6-6 and J is TRBJ2-7, with D perhaps TRBD1 (6 bases). From germline, CDR1 is MNHNY and CDR2 SVGAGI (reference sequence). The CDR3 covers 11 residues. With 9 bases removed from V and 7 bases from J, the gap between germline ends came to 13 bases. CDR3 in amino acids: CASRTAEEQYF. CDR3 bases: TGTGCCAGTAGGACAGCCGAAGAGCAGTACTTC.

This chain links TRBV9 with TRBJ1-2; D remains ambiguous. The CDR3 runs 14 residues. V was shortened by 2 bases and J by 0 bases, with 8 bases between the two germline ends. Germline V gives CDR1 SGDLS, CDR2 YYNGEE. The CDR3 sequence: CASSVDGSNYGYTF. The CDR3 DNA reads TGTGCCAGCAGCGTCGACGGATCTAACTATGGCTACACCTTC.

The chain employs TRBV18 and TRBJ2-1; 11 bases map to TRBD2. CDR3 size: 16 residues. V trimming: 2 bases; J trimming: 4 bases; junction bases outside the gene matches: 4. CDR1 and CDR2 (germline): KGHSH, LQKENI. CDR3 in amino acids: CASSPAGTSGYNEQFF. The DNA of the CDR3 is TGTGCCAGCTCACCAGCCGGGACTAGCGGTTACAATGAGCAGTTCTTC. Together with reference TRBV18 and TRBJ2-1, the CDR3 gives the full variable domain: NAGVMQNPRHLVRRRGQEARLRCSPMKGHSHVYWYRQLPEEGLKFMVYLQKENIIDESGMPKERFSAEFPKEGPSILRIQQVVRGDSAAYFCASSPAGTSGYNEQFFGPGTRLTVL.

The chain links TRBV18 to TRBJ1-4; D is unclear. This CDR3 is built from 15 residues. Looked up from germline, CDR1 is KGHSH and CDR2 is LQKENI. Trimming shortened V by 3 bases and J by 2 bases, and 10 bases separated the two germline ends. This chain's CDR3 is CASSPSGSTNEKLFF. CDR3 nucleotide sequence: TGTGCCAGCTCACCCTCCGGAAGCACTAATGAAAAACTGTTTTTT.

V usage is TRBV14 and J usage is TRBJ1-2; no reliable D call. CDR1 is SGHDN, CDR2 FVKESK, per germline. V lost 2 bases and J 3 bases, leaving 7 bases between the germline ends. This CDR3 is built from 13 residues. The CDR3, as DNA: TGTGCCAGCAGCCAACAGGCCTACTATGGCTACACCTTC. It specifies CASSQQAYYGYTF.

The chain joins TRBV5-1 to TRBJ2-5; TRBD1 matches 8 bases. Germline trimming cut 4 bases from V and 0 bases from J; bases unmatched to any gene: 8. Germline-derived CDR1 and CDR2 are SGHRS and YFSETQ. This CDR3 contains 16 residues. The DNA of the CDR3 is TGCGCCAGCAGCCCAGGGGGCCGGGGGTACCAAGAGACCCAGTACTTC. This codes for CASSPGGRGYQETQYF.

This chain connects TRBV2 to TRBJ1-1; the D gene is possibly TRBD1 (6 bases). V was trimmed by 1 base and J by 8 bases, leaving 17 bases between them. This CDR3 spans 15 amino acids. Germline V lookup: CDR1 SNHLY, CDR2 FYNNEI. The CDR3 region has the DNA TGTGCCAGCAGTGAAGATCCCAGGGGACTTAACGAAGCTTTCTTT. Its translation: CASSEDPRGLNEAFF.

This chain uses TRBV6-1 with TRBJ2-3; D is unresolved. CDR1 is MNHNS and CDR2 is SASEGT in the germline V gene. This CDR3 comprises 13 residues. Deletions cut 2 bases from V and 14 bases from J, with 17 bases between. The CDR3 region has the DNA TGTGCCAGCAGTGAATCGGGCTTCGGGCAACCGTATTTT. As protein: CASSESGFGQPYF.

This clone was recorded a few times. The chain carries TRBV28 and TRBJ1-5; D ambiguous. This CDR3 is built from 13 residues. In germline, CDR1 is MDHEN, CDR2 SYDVKM. V lost 5 bases, J lost 4 bases, and 9 bases lay in between. CDR3 coding DNA: TGTGCCAGCAGTATGACCCCAAATCAGCCCCAGCATTTT. Translation: CASSMTPNQPQHF.